The T cell receptor (beta chain) described here comes from a study of spatial heterogeneity in lung cancer. CDR1 SEHNR and CDR2 FQNEAQ come from the germline V gene (reference sequence). This CDR3 contains 13 residues. Unique molecular identifiers tagged every individual TCR cDNA molecule. TCRdb processed the 5' RACE reads anew with MiXCR; each CDR3 protein has one entry. The sample consists of some 4,100 distinct CDR3 sequences, 10% to 13% of them appearing once. Study observations and caveats: Ubiquitous expanded TCR counts tracked ubiquitous nonsynonymous mutations; regional expanded TCR counts tracked regional nonsynonymous mutations. Tumoral mutation counts were tracked by counts of expanded intratumoral alpha and beta TCRs.

This clonotype appeared a few times. Antigen specificity is unknown. Its ends do not fully match the called genes, so a read error is possible. Noted time point: sample taken at primary tumor resection. Researchers sequenced whole RNA taken from tumor, nontumor lung or frozen PBMC without sorting. This sequence originates from a male donor with early-stage non-small cell lung cancer. The sample was lung tumor tissue, taken at surgery. The chain recombines TRBV7-9 with TRBJ2-5; possibly TRBD1 for D (6 bases). This chain's CDR3 is CASSLKFGDTPRF. DNA for the CDR3: TGTGCCAGCAGCTTAAAGTTTGGGGACACTCCTCGCTTC.